These T cell receptor beta chains were read from a single sample in a study of cytomegalovirus exposure and HLA in healthy donors. The repertoire was sequenced with immunoSEQ multiplex PCR; TCRdb's copy has only in-frame clones and lacks some. This sample yields fewer than 150,000 clones, of which 80% are seen a single time; approximately 2% belongs to the top ten. Material for sequencing was PBMCs. The receptors here all came from a man aged 30-40 years in good health and CMV-seronegative. The CDR3 runs from the conserved cysteine through the conserved F or W. The D gene is left open where the match is weak. A row's size may be missing; if present it is once, few, many or a size class.

size	V	J	D	CDR3	DNA
.	TRBV5-1	TRBJ2-7	TRBD1	CASSLTTTGNYEQYF	TGCGCCAGCAGCTTGACCACGACAGGGAACTACGAGCAGTACTTC
.	TRBV27	TRBJ1-4	.	CASSQPGLNEKLFF	TGTGCCAGCAGTCAACCGGGACTCAATGAAAAACTGTTTTTT
.	TRBV18	TRBJ2-2	.	CASSPPGQGELFF	TGTGCCAGCTCACCACCGGGCCAGGGGGAGCTGTTTTTT
once	TRBV5-1	TRBJ2-7	TRBD1	CASSSTGGFTYEQYF	TGCGCCAGCAGCTCGACAGGGGGCTTCACCTACGAGCAGTACTTC
once	TRBV19	TRBJ2-6	.	CASSMGRVTGANVLTF	TGTGCCAGTAGTATGGGCAGGGTTACCGGGGCCAACGTCCTGACTTTC
.	TRBV28	TRBJ1-2	.	CASSLEGDYGYTF	TGTGCCAGCAGTTTAGAAGGGGACTATGGCTACACCTTC
.	TRBV5-6	TRBJ1-4	.	CASSFGTNEKLFF	TGTGCCAGCAGCTTCGGTACTAATGAAAAACTGTTTTTT
.	TRBV9	TRBJ1-5	TRBD1	CASSTGQGINQPQHF	TGTGCCAGCAGCACGGGACAGGGGATCAATCAGCCCCAGCATTTT
few	TRBV6-4	TRBJ2-1	TRBD2	CASSDRTSGSNEQFF	TGTGCCAGCAGTGACCGGACTAGCGGGAGCAATGAGCAGTTCTTC
.	TRBV19	TRBJ2-1	.	CATTDKPNEQFF	TGTGCCACTACCGACAAGCCCAATGAGCAGTTCTTC
.	TRBV7-2	TRBJ2-3	.	CASSLTGIFTDTQYF	TGTGCCAGCAGCTTAACAGGGATTTTCACAGATACGCAGTATTTT
once	TRBV28	TRBJ1-1	TRBD1	CASSLRDRKAFF	TGTGCCAGCAGTTTACGGGACAGGAAAGCTTTCTTT
.	TRBV7-8	TRBJ2-1	.	CASSFAQINEQFF	TGTGCCAGCAGCTTCGCACAAATAAATGAGCAGTTCTTC
.	TRBV5-1	TRBJ2-7	.	CATRTDTQPSEQYF	TGCGCCACCCGAACCGACACTCAACCATCCGAGCAGTACTTC
.	TRBV28	TRBJ2-7	TRBD2	CASWTSGYEQYF	TGTGCCAGTTGGACTAGCGGCTACGAGCAGTACTTC
.	TRBV11-2	TRBJ2-7	TRBD2	CASRHPWGRAPREQYF	TGTGCCAGCAGACACCCTTGGGGGAGGGCCCCCAGGGAGCAGTACTTC
.	TRBV5-1	TRBJ2-2	TRBD2	CASSLDSGSGTGELFF	TGCGCCAGCAGCTTGGATAGCGGGAGTGGCACCGGGGAGCTGTTTTTT
.	TRBV7-8	TRBJ2-3	TRBD1	CASSKGTDTDTQYF	TGTGCCAGCAGCAAAGGGACAGACACAGATACGCAGTATTTT
.	TRBV7-2	TRBJ1-6	.	CASSLVVDSPLHF	TGTGCCAGCAGCTTAGTTGTCGATTCACCCCTCCACTTT
few	TRBV6-1	TRBJ1-5	TRBD1	CASSEDRGGNQPQHF	TGTGCCAGCAGTGAAGACAGGGGGGGCAATCAGCCCCAGCATTTT
.	TRBV7-9	TRBJ1-2	.	CASSVGEIGYTF	TGTGCCAGCAGCGTAGGGGAGATTGGCTACACCTTC
.	TRBV5-1	TRBJ2-7	TRBD1	CASSLRQGPHYEQYF	TGCGCCAGCAGCTTGAGACAGGGGCCCCACTACGAGCAGTACTTC
few	TRBV19	TRBJ2-2	TRBD1	CASKLPGQEIGELFF	TGTGCCAGCAAACTTCCGGGACAGGAGATCGGGGAGCTGTTTTTT
.	TRBV5-1	TRBJ2-3	.	CASSLEGGRDTQYF	TGCGCCAGCAGCTTGGAAGGGGGTAGAGATACGCAGTATTTT
.	TRBV6-1	TRBJ2-1	TRBD1	CASSRDRAYNEQFF	TGTGCCAGCAGCCGAGACAGGGCCTACAATGAGCAGTTCTTC
.	TRBV4-3	TRBJ2-7	.	CASSQDRETYEQYF	TGCGCCAGCAGCCAAGACAGGGAAACCTACGAGCAGTACTTC
.	TRBV5-1	TRBJ1-4	.	CASSKDISNEKLFF	TGCGCCAGCAGCAAGGACATCTCAAATGAAAAACTGTTTTTT
.	TRBV7-8	TRBJ2-7	TRBD2	CASSWAGGGLYEQYF	TGTGCCAGCAGCTGGGCCGGGGGAGGGCTCTACGAGCAGTACTTC
.	TRBV18	TRBJ2-7	.	CASSPPQYTTYEQYF	TGTGCCAGCTCACCACCTCAATACACGACCTACGAGCAGTACTTC
.	TRBV5-4	TRBJ1-1	TRBD1	CASSVKQGAVGTEAFF	TGTGCCAGCAGCGTAAAACAGGGGGCTGTCGGCACTGAAGCTTTCTTT
many	TRBV12-5	TRBJ2-7	TRBD1	CASALAQGHSNEQYF	TGTGCTAGTGCCCTCGCACAGGGGCATTCGAACGAGCAGTACTTC
.	TRBV2	TRBJ2-4	TRBD2	CASSDPGLAIYF	TGTGCCAGCAGTGACCCGGGACTAGCGATATACTTC
.	TRBV27	TRBJ2-3	TRBD2	CASSRWGAGGDTQYF	TGTGCCAGCAGCAGGTGGGGGGCGGGAGGGGATACGCAGTATTTT
.	TRBV9	TRBJ2-7	TRBD1	CASSVAGTGYEQYF	TGTGCCAGCAGCGTCGCCGGGACAGGATACGAGCAGTACTTC
.	TRBV2	TRBJ2-7	TRBD2	CASSIAGLAGVVYF	TGTGCCAGCAGCATAGCGGGACTAGCGGGAGTTGTGTACTTC
.	TRBV5-1	TRBJ2-1	.	CASMRDNEQFF	TGCGCCAGCATGAGAGACAATGAGCAGTTCTTC
few	TRBV4-1	TRBJ2-7	.	CASSPILGDRIYEQYF	TGCGCCAGCAGCCCGATTCTCGGAGACAGGATCTACGAGCAGTACTTC
.	TRBV30	TRBJ2-3	.	CAWSPGGVTSTDTQYF	TGTGCCTGGAGTCCAGGAGGGGTCACTAGCACAGATACGCAGTATTTT
.	TRBV11-3	TRBJ2-5	.	CASSNRDKGETQYF	TGTGCCAGCAGCAACCGGGACAAGGGAGAGACCCAGTACTTC